The clone carrying this TCR beta chain was found a few times. Its antigen is not identified. The sample belongs to a study of blood T cells in healthy people across ages. Background on the study: Roughly one uniquely barcoded beta molecule per two T cells was captured. General study findings and limits: While age rose, TCR beta diversity per million T cells dropped in a roughly linear way.

Using a J-beta primer mix together with a sample-barcoded 5' primer, a second PCR was run for 7 to 11 cycles. TCRdb analysed the 5' RACE reads with MiXCR anew, one entry per CDR3 protein. Of hundreds of thousands of distinct CDR3 sequences listed, over 40% are singletons. Trimming took off 1 base at V and 7 bases at J, with 24 bases between the two ends. Germline loops: CDR1 SGHRS, CDR2 YFSETQ. The CDR3 runs to 17 residues. Sequencing was done on a sample of blood. V is TRBV5-1 and J is TRBJ2-7; D perhaps matches TRBD1 (6 bases). The sequence came from a woman of 80 years or more in good health. The CDR3 DNA is TGCGCCAGCAGCTTGCGGACAGCTATACGTGGGCCAAATGAGCAGTACTTC. It encodes CASSLRTAIRGPNEQYF.